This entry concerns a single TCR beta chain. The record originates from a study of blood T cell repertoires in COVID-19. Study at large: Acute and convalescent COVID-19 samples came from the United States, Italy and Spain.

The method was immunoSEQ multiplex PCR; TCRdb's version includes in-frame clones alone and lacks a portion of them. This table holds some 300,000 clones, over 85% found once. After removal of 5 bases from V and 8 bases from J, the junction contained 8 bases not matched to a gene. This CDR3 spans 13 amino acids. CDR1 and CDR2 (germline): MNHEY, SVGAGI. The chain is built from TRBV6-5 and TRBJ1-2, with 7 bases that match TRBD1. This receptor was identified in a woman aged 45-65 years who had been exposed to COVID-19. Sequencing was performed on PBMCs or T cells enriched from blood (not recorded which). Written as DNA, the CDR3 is TGTGCCAGCAGTCGAGGGACAGTGGGAGGCTACACCTTC. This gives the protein CASSRGTVGGYTF.